A selection of T cell receptor beta chains follows, all from one sample in a study of shared clonotypes between healthy human individuals. TCRdb keeps only in-frame clones here, not all; method: immunoSEQ multiplex PCR. The data hold about 2 million clones, with 90% to 95% observed a single time. Sequences were obtained from naive CD4+ T cells sorted from blood. These receptor sequences come from a man aged 18 to 29 in good health. The conserved cysteine and the conserved F or W are not part of the CDR3 here.

V	length	CDR3
TRBV6-5	13	ASSYSSVGTDTQY
TRBV2	10	ASIYDRGEAF
TRBV23-1	14	ASSHDRDPSSYEQY
TRBV5-6	12	ASSLVGEDYGYT
TRBV5-4	12	ASSLGGLATEAF
TRBV11-2	15	ASSLTGGNHQANEQF
TRBV29-1	11	SVEGRQTDTQY
TRBV6-4	10	ASSAGQGAYT
TRBV5-6	14	ASSIRTSGRADTQY
TRBV6-5	12	ASSYSGRDGEQY